Each of the 32 T cell receptor beta chains below was sequenced from the same sample in a study of regulatory T cells in long-lasting Graves disease listed by TCRdb under 2021. This specimen's time point label, interpreted: newly diagnosed GD, antithyroid drugs for less than 3 months. RNA was extracted from PBMCs in TRIzol for both TCR sequencing and RNA sequencing. The library relied on multiplex PCR. Instrument used: Illumina HiSeq 4000. To build TCR beta libraries, CDR3 regions were amplified by Arm-PCR using iRepertoire HTBI primers. TCRdb handled the public reads itself, with Q25 trimming in fastp and clone calling in MiXCR, and kept productive beta chains. Under each unique CDR3 protein, matching rows form one entry showing the most common genes and DNA. A total of 400,000 to 650,000 distinct CDR3 sequences appear in this sample, 16% of them only once. Of the sample, approximately 25% falls within the top ten clones.

These data are also associated with another study on T cells in Graves' hyperthyroidism and ophthalmopathy.

The input for sequencing was peripheral blood mononuclear cells (PBMCs), taken at new diagnosis, from a patient treated with antithyroid drugs. These receptors were taken from a woman aged 35-65 years with Graves disease. Donor details come from another sample of the same person, matched by shared clones.

A remark on this clonotype: This clone may be a read error of a much larger clone one base away. This rearrangement joins TRBV12-3 or TRBV12-4 to TRBJ1-1; no clear D. This CDR3 comprises 14 residues. The CDR3 DNA is TGTGCCAGCAGCCGCAGGCTTGGGAGCACTGAAGCTTCCTTT. It codes for CASSRRLGSTEASF.

This clonotype was observed many times. The gene calls are TRBV20-1 and TRBJ2-7; no definite D call. Deletions cut 6 bases from V and 2 bases from J, with 23 bases between. CDR1 is DFQATT, CDR2 SNEGSKA, per germline (reference sequence). The CDR3 is 16 amino acids. The chain's CDR3 is CSAITAQTQIPYEQYF. Here the CDR3 DNA reads TGCAGTGCCATAACCGCGCAAACGCAAATCCCCTACGAGCAGTACTTC.

The chain recombines TRBV4-1 with TRBJ1-5; D is perhaps TRBD1 (6 bases). The ends were cut back, 0 bases at V and 1 base at J, with 7 bases in the middle. CDR1 is MGHRA and CDR2 is YSYEKL in the germline V gene. This CDR3 is 15 amino acids long. The CDR3 bases are TGCGCCAGCAGCCAAGAGGACAGAAGCAATCAGCCCCAGCATTTT. Protein sequence: CASSQEDRSNQPQHF.

The table lists this clonotype with many counts. In DNA form, the CDR3 reads TGTGCCAGCAGCTCTAGTCGAGGGCGAGTAGAGACCCAGTACTTC. This sequence encodes CASSSSRGRVETQYF. The chain combines TRBV5-6 with TRBJ2-5, with a weak D call TRBD2 (5 bases). V gave up 3 bases and J gave up 4 bases, with 16 bases separating them. This CDR3 comprises 15 residues. Germline V CDR1 and CDR2: SGHDT, YYEEEE.

This clonotype came up many times. The CDR3 DNA follows: TGTGCCAGCAGCCTCCAGGGGTCCCGGGGGGAGACCCAGTACTTC. Translation: CASSLQGSRGETQYF. The chain joins TRBV11-2 to TRBJ2-5; D could derive from TRBD1 or TRBD2 (6 bases each). Germline V gene lookup returns CDR1 SGHAT and CDR2 FQNNGV. This CDR3 region has 15 residues. V was shortened by 5 bases and J by 5 bases, with 18 bases between the two germline ends. Full variable domain (outside the CDR3, taken from reference TRBV11-2 and TRBJ2-5): EAGVAQSPRYKIIEKRQSVAFWCNPISGHATLYWYQQILGQGPKLLIQFQNNGVVDDSQLPKDRFSAERLKGVDSTLKIQPAKLEDSAVYLCASSLQGSRGETQYFGPGTRLLVL.

V and J are TRBV7-3 and TRBJ2-2; 11 bases map to TRBD2. The trim removed 2 bases at V and 2 bases at J, leaving 4 bases unmatched. The V gene's germline CDR1 is SGHTA and CDR2 FQGTGA. CDR3 length equals 17 residues. The DNA for the CDR3 is TGTGCCAGCAGCTTAGCTAGCGGGGGGCAAAACACCGGGGAGCTGTTTTTT. It codes for CASSLASGGQNTGELFF.

This chain joins TRBV12-3 or TRBV12-4 and TRBJ2-3; D tentatively reads TRBD1 or TRBD2 (5 bases each). Trimming took 8 bases from V and 4 from J, leaving 19 bases between them. The CDR3 is made up of 15 amino acids. The CDR3 region has the DNA TGTGCCAGCTCCCCCGGGACGAGAGGGGCAGATACGCAGTATTTT. It codes for CASSPGTRGADTQYF.

This clonotype was observed many times. J is TRBJ1-1 and V is TRBV7-2; D unclear. The ends were cut back, 5 bases at V and 0 bases at J, with 16 bases in the middle. The CDR3 length is 16 residues. In germline, CDR1 is SGHTA, CDR2 FQGNSA. The CDR3 here is CASSTQGRQLNTEAFF. CDR3 bases: TGTGCCAGCAGCACCCAAGGGCGTCAGCTGAACACTGAAGCTTTCTTT.

This clonotype was seen at least ten times. The chain recombines TRBV4-1 with TRBJ2-5, with 10 bases aligning to TRBD2. The CDR3 contains 18 residues. V shed 0 bases and J 4 bases; nucleotides not matched to a gene: 11. CDR1 MGHRA and CDR2 YSYEKL come from the germline V gene. The CDR3 region is CASSQDGAGGQSRETQYF. The CDR3 region has the DNA TGCGCCAGCAGCCAAGATGGAGCGGGGGGGCAATCGCGAGAGACCCAGTACTTC.

This sequence joins TRBV25-1 and TRBJ1-1; 9 positions match TRBD1. CDR3 length: 17 amino acids. Germline CDR1 and CDR2: MGHDK and SYGVNS. V trimming: 4 bases; J trimming: 6 bases; junction bases outside the gene matches: 15. The CDR3 nucleotides read TGTGCCAGCAGTGGCCCAACAGGGGGCGCAGGGTTGGCTGAAGCTTTCTTT. Its translation is CASSGPTGGAGLAEAFF.

As regards this clonotype: A much more abundant neighbour one base away suggests this may be a read error. Because it lacks the conserved phenylalanine or tryptophan at the end, this CDR3 is likely a read error. V is TRBV7-8 and J is TRBJ2-5; 7 bases are shared with TRBD1. The CDR3 sequence is 13 residues long. CDR1 and CDR2 from the germline V gene are SGHVS and FQNEAQ. Trimming took 6 bases from V and 5 from J; bases not matched to a gene: 6. The CDR3 sequence: CASSFTGAETQYL. The CDR3 DNA follows: TGTGCCAGCAGTTTTACAGGGGCTGAGACCCAGTACCTC.

The chain carries TRBV12-3 or TRBV12-4 and TRBJ1-2, with 8 positions matching TRBD1. The CDR3 totals 15 residues. The junction had 5 bases not matched to a gene; V was cut back by 3 bases and J by 2 bases. The DNA of the CDR3 is TGTGCCAGCAGTTTTTCCAGGACAGGGAACTATGGCTACACCTTC. Translated: CASSFSRTGNYGYTF.

The table lists this clonotype with many counts. The chain joins TRBV6-1 to TRBJ2-1, with 7 bases that match TRBD1. Trimming cost V 6 bases and J 8 bases; bases outside gene matches: 13. CDR3 length equals 15 residues. Germline V gene data show CDR1 as MNHNS and CDR2 as SASEGT. The CDR3 region has the DNA TGTGCCAGCAGGCTACAGGGGAGCGCTTCCGATGAGCAGTTCTTC. Protein product: CASRLQGSASDEQFF.

The genes are TRBV5-5 and TRBJ1-3; D ambiguous. The CDR3 is 16 amino acids. The ends were cut back, 4 bases at V and 4 bases at J, with 18 bases in the middle. Germline V gene data show CDR1 as SGHKS and CDR2 as YYEKEE (reference sequence). This chain's CDR3 is CASSLTAAGGGNTIYF. The DNA for the CDR3 is TGTGCCAGCAGCCTAACCGCGGCAGGCGGGGGAAACACCATATATTTT. Full variable domain (outside the CDR3, taken from reference TRBV5-5 and TRBJ1-3): DAGVTQSPTHLIKTRGQQVTLRCSPISGHKSVSWYQQVLGQGPQFIFQYYEKEERGRGNFPDRFSARQFPNYSSELNVNALLLGDSALYLCASSLTAAGGGNTIYFGEGSWLTVV.

This clonotype was counted many times. V gene TRBV5-1 combines with J gene TRBJ1-1; 7 bases are shared with TRBD1. The V segment lost 3 bases and the J segment 1 base; nucleotides outside the gene matches: 6. The CDR3 length is 15 residues. Per germline, CDR1 SGHRS and CDR2 YFSETQ. The CDR3 bases are TGCGCCAGCAGCTCAAGACAGGGAGAGAACACTGAAGCTTTCTTT. Its protein is CASSSRQGENTEAFF.

A note on this clonotype: A read error is possible here, since a much larger clone lies one base away. The chain recombines TRBV2 with TRBJ2-1, with TRBD2 as a possible D gene (6 bases). CDR3 length: 11 amino acids. Germline V lookup: CDR1 SNHLY, CDR2 FYNNEI. In DNA form, the CDR3 reads TGTGCCAGCAACTCAGCGGGTGAGGAGTTCTTC. Residues: CASNSAGEEFF.

This clonotype was recorded only once. V usage is TRBV28 and J usage is TRBJ1-6, with D perhaps TRBD1 (5 bases). The CDR3 spans 14 residues. V was shortened by 7 bases and J by 9 bases, with 16 bases between the two germline ends. CDR1 MDHEN and CDR2 SYDVKM come from the germline V gene. The CDR3 nucleotides read TGTGCCAGCACCACCCTTCTGGGACTTTCACCCCTCCACTTT. Its translation: CASTTLLGLSPLHF.

Regarding this clonotype: Just one base apart from a much larger clone, this may be a read error. This rearrangement joins TRBV11-3 to TRBJ1-1; D gene ambiguous. Trimming cost V 4 bases and J 7 bases, with 19 bases left between them. The germline gives CDR1 SGHNT, CDR2 YENEEA. This CDR3 has 15 residues. CDR3 nucleotides: TGTGCCAGCAGCTCGAGACCGACGGAATACCTTGAAGCTTTCTTT. This encodes CASSSRPTEYLEAFF.

This clonotype was detected ten times or more. The chain couples TRBV6-1 to TRBJ1-1; D not resolved. Germline CDR1 MNHNS, CDR2 SASEGT. The CDR3 extends over 14 amino acids. V gave up 4 bases and J gave up 1 base, with 10 bases separating them. CDR3 coding DNA: TGTGCCAGCAGTGTTAGCGAGGGGAACACTGAAGCTTTCTTT. This codes for CASSVSEGNTEAFF.

This clonotype was observed many times. The V gene is TRBV3-1, the J gene TRBJ1-5; D gene ambiguous. Deletions cut 1 base from V and 7 bases from J, with 11 bases between. Germline assignment: CDR1 LGHDT and CDR2 YNNKEL (reference sequence). The CDR3 sequence is 14 residues long. The CDR3 DNA sequence: TGTGCCAGCAGCCAAGGAGTAGAGGAGCAGCCCCAGCATTTT. It translates to CASSQGVEEQPQHF.

This clonotype occurred many times. The chain links TRBV2 to TRBJ1-4, with a possible D match to TRBD1 (6 bases). The CDR3 extends over 16 amino acids. With 2 bases removed from V and 4 bases from J, the gap between germline ends came to 14 bases. Germline CDR1 SNHLY, CDR2 FYNNEI. The CDR3 spells CASSESRGGVNEKLFF. The CDR3 bases are TGTGCCAGCAGTGAATCTCGAGGGGGGGTTAATGAAAAACTGTTTTTT.

This clonotype came up many times. V usage is TRBV6-1 and J usage is TRBJ1-2, with 9 bases identical to TRBD1. This CDR3 spans 15 amino acids. V shed 8 bases, J shed 8 bases, and the junction held 15 bases outside the gene matches. The germline CDR1 and CDR2 sequences are MNHNS and SASEGT. CDR3 in amino acids: CASFGTGSTSGGYTF. CDR3 in DNA: TGTGCCAGCTTCGGGACAGGGAGTACGTCTGGCGGCTACACCTTC.

The J gene is TRBJ1-1, the V gene TRBV28; D not certain. The ends were cut back, 2 bases at V and 6 bases at J, with 10 bases in the middle. The CDR3 consists of 13 residues. CDR1 and CDR2 (germline): MDHEN, SYDVKM. The CDR3 sequence: CASSLGGPPEAFF. CDR3 coding DNA: TGTGCCAGCAGTTTAGGCGGGCCCCCTGAAGCTTTCTTT.

This clonotype was seen repeatedly, ten times or more. V gene TRBV5-5 combines with J gene TRBJ1-1; 7 nucleotides line up with TRBD1. The V gene end was trimmed by 1 base and the J gene end by 3 bases; junction bases not matched to a gene: 6. This CDR3 comprises 15 residues. Germline CDR1 is SGHKS and CDR2 is YYEKEE (reference sequence). The CDR3 region has the DNA TGTGCCAGCAGCTTGAAGGGGGCTGGGTACACTGAAGCTTTCTTT. This codes for CASSLKGAGYTEAFF.

This clonotype has at least ten counts. The chain couples TRBV2 to TRBJ2-7, with 11 bases that match TRBD1. Germline V gene lookup returns CDR1 SNHLY and CDR2 FYNNEI. After removal of 7 bases from V and 9 bases from J, the junction contained 11 bases not matched to a gene. This CDR3 is 14 amino acids long. CDR3: CASTLGTGGLWQYF. In DNA form, the CDR3 reads TGTGCCAGCACCCTGGGGACAGGGGGTTTGTGGCAGTACTTC.

This clonotype was detected a few times. The genes are TRBV30 and TRBJ2-2; 8 bases map to TRBD2. This CDR3 has 16 residues. CDR1 GTSNPN and CDR2 SVGIG come from the germline V gene (reference sequence). The V gene end was trimmed by 4 bases and the J gene end by 6 bases; junction bases not matched to a gene: 13. The CDR3 DNA reads as TGTGCCTGGACCTCTCTCCGGACTAGCACTTCCGGGGAGCTGTTTTTT. This sequence encodes CAWTSLRTSTSGELFF.

The V gene is TRBV27, the J gene TRBJ2-5, with D hard to call. This CDR3 has 14 amino acids. V was pared by 0 bases and J by 0 bases, with 5 bases between. Germline V gene data show CDR1 as MNHEY and CDR2 as SMNVEV (reference sequence). As DNA, the CDR3 is TGTGCCAGCAGTTTATCAGCAGACCAAGAGACCCAGTACTTC. Translating it yields CASSLSADQETQYF.

Many counts were recorded for this clonotype. The rearrangement joins TRBV2 to TRBJ2-1; TRBD2 agrees at 10 bases. The CDR3 is 13 residues long. Germline CDR1 SNHLY, CDR2 FYNNEI. The trim removed 7 bases at V and 6 bases at J, leaving 3 bases unmatched. The CDR3 region has the DNA TGTGCCAGCATGGGACTAGCGTCCAATGAGCAGTTCTTC. It codes for CASMGLASNEQFF.

This clonotype showed up just a few times. The V and J genes are TRBV12-3 or TRBV12-4 and TRBJ2-1, with TRBD2 matching over 12 bases. J lost 5 bases, V lost 5 bases, and 7 bases had no gene match. CDR3 length equals 16 residues. The CDR3 sequence is CASSGTSGGSDNEQFF. CDR3 in DNA: TGTGCCAGCAGTGGAACTAGCGGGGGGTCGGACAATGAGCAGTTCTTC.

This chain joins TRBV2 and TRBJ2-4; 10 bases fit TRBD2. Unmatched junction bases numbered 6, after V lost 4 bases and J lost 6 bases. CDR1 and CDR2 (germline): SNHLY, FYNNEI. This CDR3 region has 15 residues. The CDR3 protein is CASSAERGGGNIQYF. The CDR3 DNA sequence: TGTGCCAGCAGTGCGGAGCGGGGGGGGGGAAACATTCAGTACTTC.

This clonotype was detected a few times. The J gene is TRBJ2-5, the V gene TRBV5-1; 9 bases match TRBD1. The CDR3 length is 15 residues. Germline CDR1 SGHRS, CDR2 YFSETQ. Trimming removed 0 bases from V and 5 bases from J; junction bases left unmatched: 5. The CDR3 region has the DNA TGCGCCAGCAGCTTGGAAGGGACAGGGATGGAGACCCAGTACTTC. It is translated as CASSLEGTGMETQYF.

This clonotype was observed many times. The gene calls are TRBV11-2 and TRBJ2-7, with no clear D. The V gene's germline CDR1 is SGHAT and CDR2 FQNNGV. The CDR3 runs 11 residues. V shed 7 bases and J shed 2 bases, with 6 bases lying between them. Here the CDR3 reads CASTRAYEQYF. The CDR3 nucleotides are TGTGCCAGCACTCGAGCCTACGAGCAGTACTTC.